This is a list of T cell receptor beta chains from one sample in a study of cytomegalovirus exposure and HLA in healthy donors. TCRdb's table, derived via immunoSEQ multiplex PCR, lists solely in-frame clones and lacks some. The table shows under 200,000 clones, with over 65% occurring only once. Source material: PBMCs. Source of these receptors: a woman in her thirties or forties in good health and CMV-seronegative. Both conserved end residues are part of each CDR3. Each record gives: clone size, D gene, J gene, V gene, CDR3 protein, CDR3 DNA. A D gene is named only where the DNA matches it firmly. Only some rows state a clone size, as once, few, many or a class for expanded clones.

.,TRBD1,TRBJ1-6,TRBV6-5,CASSRDRGIRPLHF,TGTGCCAGCAGCCGGGACAGGGGGATCCGACCCCTCCACTTT
.,.,TRBJ1-2,TRBV2,CASPRFSRGYTF,TGTGCCAGCCCGCGGTTCTCTAGGGGCTACACCTTC
.,.,TRBJ1-5,TRBV4-1,CASSQEDDSGMGQPQHF,TGCGCCAGCAGCCAAGAGGATGACAGCGGGATGGGTCAGCCCCAGCATTTT
.,TRBD1,TRBJ2-7,TRBV7-2,CASSPGAGTGHHEQYF,TGTGCCAGCAGCCCGGGAGCCGGGACAGGGCACCACGAGCAGTACTTC
.,TRBD1,TRBJ1-6,TRBV4-2,CASSRGQGGSPLHF,TGTGCCAGCAGCCGAGGACAGGGAGGATCACCCCTCCACTTT
.,.,TRBJ1-5,TRBV7-9,CASSLNEEPQHF,TGTGCCAGCAGCTTAAACGAGGAGCCCCAGCATTTT
once,.,TRBJ2-3,TRBV5-1,CASSPGELTDTQYF,TGCGCCAGCAGCCCGGGGGAGCTCACAGATACGCAGTATTTT
few,TRBD1,TRBJ1-3,TRBV6-5,CASRLGQSSGNTIYF,TGTGCCAGCAGGTTGGGACAGAGCTCTGGAAACACCATATATTTT
.,TRBD1,TRBJ1-4,TRBV13,CASRETTGANEKLFF,TGTGCCAGCAGGGAAACGACAGGGGCTAATGAAAAACTGTTTTTT
few,TRBD1,TRBJ1-3,TRBV6-1,CASLRGPGNTIYF,TGTGCCAGCCTCAGGGGGCCTGGAAACACCATATATTTT
.,.,TRBJ1-3,TRBV29-1,CSVESGIGNTIYF,TGCAGCGTTGAATCAGGGATAGGAAACACCATATATTTT
.,.,TRBJ2-3,TRBV6-5,CASSKAGFRYDTQYF,TGTGCCAGCAGTAAGGCAGGGTTTCGGTATGATACGCAGTATTTT
.,TRBD2,TRBJ2-7,TRBV5-1,CASSSDGTSGGYEQYF,TGCGCCAGCAGCTCTGACGGGACTAGCGGGGGGTACGAGCAGTACTTC
.,.,TRBJ1-4,TRBV4-1,CASSHLPGQEKLFF,TGCGCCAGCAGCCACCTTCCAGGACAGGAAAAACTGTTTTTT
.,TRBD1,TRBJ2-5,TRBV5-1,CASSIDRDTQYF,TGCGCCAGCAGCATAGACAGGGACACCCAGTACTTC
.,.,TRBJ2-7,TRBV4-1,CASSQAEGRYEQYF,TGCGCCAGCAGCCAAGCTGAGGGCCGATACGAGCAGTACTTC
.,TRBD2,TRBJ2-3,TRBV5-1,CASSQTSGGNTDTQYF,TGCGCCAGCAGCCAGACTAGCGGGGGGAACACAGATACGCAGTATTTT
.,TRBD2,TRBJ2-3,TRBV2,CASSVWEGSADTQYF,TGTGCCAGCAGTGTATGGGAGGGGTCGGCAGATACGCAGTATTTT
.,.,TRBJ2-7,TRBV7-7,CASSLGRNYEQYF,TGTGCCAGCAGCTTAGGCAGGAACTACGAGCAGTACTTC
.,.,TRBJ2-1,TRBV5-1,CASSLTGLEQFF,TGCGCCAGCAGCCTTACAGGGCTTGAGCAGTTCTTC
.,TRBD1,TRBJ1-2,TRBV5-1,CASVPLTGQGGYTF,TGCGCCAGCGTTCCACTGACAGGGCAGGGTGGCTACACCTTC
once,TRBD1,TRBJ1-2,TRBV2,CASRRDRAESYTF,TGTGCCAGCAGAAGGGACAGGGCGGAAAGCTACACCTTC
.,TRBD1,TRBJ1-2,TRBV5-6,CASSLRQGPYGYTF,TGTGCCAGCAGCTTGCGACAGGGCCCCTATGGCTACACCTTC
.,.,TRBJ1-2,TRBV27,CASSPEQASYGYTF,TGTGCCAGCAGTCCGGAACAGGCGTCCTATGGCTACACCTTC
few,TRBD1,TRBJ1-4,TRBV4-1,CASSQDSRTGANEKLFF,TGCGCCAGCAGCCAAGATTCTCGGACAGGGGCTAATGAAAAACTGTTTTTT